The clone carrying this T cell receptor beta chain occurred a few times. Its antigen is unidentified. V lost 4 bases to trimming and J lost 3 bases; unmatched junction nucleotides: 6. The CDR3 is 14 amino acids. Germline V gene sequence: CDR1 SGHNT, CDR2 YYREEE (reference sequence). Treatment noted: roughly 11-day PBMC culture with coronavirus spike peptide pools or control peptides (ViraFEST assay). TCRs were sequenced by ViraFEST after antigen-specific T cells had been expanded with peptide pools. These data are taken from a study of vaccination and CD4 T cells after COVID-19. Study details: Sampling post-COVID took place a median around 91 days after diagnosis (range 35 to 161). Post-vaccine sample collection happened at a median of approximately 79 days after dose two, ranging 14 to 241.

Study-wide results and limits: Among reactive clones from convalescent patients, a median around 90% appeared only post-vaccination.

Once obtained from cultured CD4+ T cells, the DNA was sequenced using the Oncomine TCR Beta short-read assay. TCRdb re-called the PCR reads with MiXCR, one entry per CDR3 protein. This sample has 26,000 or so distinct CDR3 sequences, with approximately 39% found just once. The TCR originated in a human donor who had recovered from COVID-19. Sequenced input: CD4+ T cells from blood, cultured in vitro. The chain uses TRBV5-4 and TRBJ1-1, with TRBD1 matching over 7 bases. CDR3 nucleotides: TGTGCCAGCAGCCGAAAGGGGGCGGACACTGAAGCTTTCTTT. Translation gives CASSRKGADTEAFF.